This TCR beta chain was retrieved from a study of shared clonotypes between healthy human individuals. In the case of this clone: The identical CDR3 is also encoded by other nucleotide sequences in the sample.

The J segment lost 0 bases and the V segment lost 6 bases, leaving 2 bases of the junction unmatched. Germline V gene data show CDR1 as MNHNS and CDR2 as SASEGT. CDR3 length: 13 residues. Clones were read by immunoSEQ multiplex PCR, and TCRdb kept only the in-frame ones, dropping some. The sample records about 710,000 clones, over 55% being singletons. The TCR sequence derives from a woman younger than 45 in good health. The chain links TRBV6-1 to TRBJ2-7; the match to TRBD2 covers 7 bases. The source material was memory CD4+ T cells sorted from blood. The sample's subset: CD45RA-negative fraction. CDR3 region: CASRASGSYEQYF. The CDR3 DNA reads TGTGCCAGCAGGGCTAGCGGCTCCTACGAGCAGTACTTC.